Listed below are T cell receptor beta chains from one sample, sequenced in a study of identical twins. MiXCR, run by TCRdb on the 5' RACE reads, gives a single entry per CDR3 protein. The sample contains approximately 220,000 distinct CDR3 sequences, 6% to 9% of which appear only once. This sample was shared with a second study, whose subject was yellow fever vaccine responses in identical twins.

Material: memory (CD45RO+) T cells sorted from blood. The origin of the receptors is a woman aged 18 to 35 in good health. Both conserved end residues are part of each CDR3. The D gene is left open where the match is weak. The size field is filled for only some rows; it gives once, few, many or a size class.

j_call: TRBJ1-5
v_call: TRBV5-6
d_call: .
clone_size: few
cdr3_nt: TGTGCCAGCAGCTCCATGGGCGGGCAGCCCCAGCATTTT
cdr3_aa: CASSSMGGQPQHF

j_call: TRBJ1-5
v_call: TRBV4-1
d_call: .
clone_size: many
cdr3_nt: TGCGCCAGCAGGAGGACCTCGGCTCCTAGCAATCAGCCCCAGCATTTT
cdr3_aa: CASRRTSAPSNQPQHF

j_call: TRBJ1-1
v_call: TRBV28
d_call: .
clone_size: many
cdr3_nt: TGTGCCAGCAGTCCGGGGACACTTATGAACACTGAAGCTTTCTTT
cdr3_aa: CASSPGTLMNTEAFF

j_call: TRBJ2-7
v_call: TRBV15
d_call: TRBD1
clone_size: few
cdr3_nt: TGTGCCACCAGCCGTCGAAGAGGGGGCGGCGAGCAGTACTTC
cdr3_aa: CATSRRRGGGEQYF

j_call: TRBJ1-1
v_call: TRBV6-4
d_call: .
clone_size: many
cdr3_nt: TGTGCCAGCAGTTCGGACGTTCCGAACACTGAAGCTTTCTTT
cdr3_aa: CASSSDVPNTEAFF

j_call: TRBJ1-5
v_call: TRBV12-3/TRBV12-4
d_call: .
clone_size: .
cdr3_nt: TGTGCCAGCAGTTTAGGGACAGCCCTCAAGGGGCCCCAGCATTTT
cdr3_aa: CASSLGTALKGPQHF

j_call: TRBJ2-1
v_call: TRBV24-1
d_call: .
clone_size: many
cdr3_nt: TGTGCCACCAGTGTTTCGCGTAACTACAATGAGCAGTTCTTC
cdr3_aa: CATSVSRNYNEQFF

j_call: TRBJ2-1
v_call: TRBV14
d_call: TRBD1
clone_size: many
cdr3_nt: TGTGCCAGCAGCCAAGACAAGGGGGCTCGGGCTGAGCAGTTCTTC
cdr3_aa: CASSQDKGARAEQFF

j_call: TRBJ2-1
v_call: TRBV14
d_call: TRBD1
clone_size: .
cdr3_nt: TGTGCCAGCAGCCCACCTCACATGGACAGGGGGCCCTACAATGAGCAGTTCTTC
cdr3_aa: CASSPPHMDRGPYNEQFF

j_call: TRBJ1-5
v_call: TRBV20-1
d_call: .
clone_size: .
cdr3_nt: TGCAGTGCTAGAGTAGGGACAAGTGAAAATCAGCCCCAGCATTTT
cdr3_aa: CSARVGTSENQPQHF

j_call: TRBJ1-6
v_call: TRBV25-1
d_call: TRBD1
clone_size: many
cdr3_nt: TGTGCCAGCCGAGACGACAGGGCATCGGCACCCCTCCACTTT
cdr3_aa: CASRDDRASAPLHF

j_call: TRBJ2-1
v_call: TRBV7-2
d_call: .
clone_size: many
cdr3_nt: TGTGCCAGCGGGTTGGCAGGGCGGAACAATGAGCAGTTCTTC
cdr3_aa: CASGLAGRNNEQFF

j_call: TRBJ2-3
v_call: TRBV6-5
d_call: TRBD2
clone_size: .
cdr3_nt: TGTGCCAGCAGTTACACTAGCGGGAGATCTAGCACAGATACGCAGTATTTT
cdr3_aa: CASSYTSGRSSTDTQYF

j_call: TRBJ2-5
v_call: TRBV20-1
d_call: .
clone_size: few
cdr3_nt: TGCAGTGCTAGATTGTCGGGTAACCTACGGGAGACCCAGTACTTC
cdr3_aa: CSARLSGNLRETQYF

j_call: TRBJ2-3
v_call: TRBV3-1
d_call: TRBD2
clone_size: many
cdr3_nt: TGTGCCAGCAGCCCAGTACGCGGGAGAGTTGTAGATACGCAGTATTTT
cdr3_aa: CASSPVRGRVVDTQYF

j_call: TRBJ2-6
v_call: TRBV5-1
d_call: .
clone_size: many
cdr3_nt: TGCGCCAGCAGCTGGGACATTACCTCTGGGGCCAACGTCCTGACTTTC
cdr3_aa: CASSWDITSGANVLTF

j_call: TRBJ2-5
v_call: TRBV5-1
d_call: .
clone_size: few
cdr3_nt: TGCGCCAACATCGAGGGAGAGACCCAGTACTTC
cdr3_aa: CANIEGETQYF

j_call: TRBJ2-1
v_call: TRBV6-5
d_call: .
clone_size: many
cdr3_nt: TGTGCCAGCAGTTTCGAAGGGGGGTTTAGCAATGAGCAGTTCTTC
cdr3_aa: CASSFEGGFSNEQFF

j_call: TRBJ2-2
v_call: TRBV7-2
d_call: .
clone_size: few
cdr3_nt: TGTGCCAGCAGCCAAAGACCGCAGGGGCTGAACACCGGGGAGCTGTTTTTT
cdr3_aa: CASSQRPQGLNTGELFF

j_call: TRBJ2-3
v_call: TRBV5-1
d_call: .
clone_size: .
cdr3_nt: TGCGCCAGCAGCTTAGCACAGAGCACAGATACGCAGTATTTT
cdr3_aa: CASSLAQSTDTQYF

j_call: TRBJ2-7
v_call: TRBV14
d_call: TRBD2
clone_size: few
cdr3_nt: TGTGCCAGCAGCCACCACGCCGCGACTAGCGGGTCCTACGAGCAGTACTTC
cdr3_aa: CASSHHAATSGSYEQYF

j_call: TRBJ2-7
v_call: TRBV7-2
d_call: TRBD2
clone_size: many
cdr3_nt: TGTGCCAGCAGCCCACGGACTAGCGGGATAAACTACGAGCAGTACTTC
cdr3_aa: CASSPRTSGINYEQYF

j_call: TRBJ2-7
v_call: TRBV7-9
d_call: TRBD2
clone_size: .
cdr3_nt: TGTGCCAGCAGTTTTATTGGACTAGAGGCTAAAAAGTACTTC
cdr3_aa: CASSFIGLEAKKYF

j_call: TRBJ2-7
v_call: TRBV20-1
d_call: .
clone_size: .
cdr3_nt: TGCAGTGCTAGTGGGGGGCCACCCTACGAGCAGTACTTC
cdr3_aa: CSASGGPPYEQYF

j_call: TRBJ2-2
v_call: TRBV2
d_call: .
clone_size: .
cdr3_nt: TGTGCCACCGGGGGCCGTACAGGGCCATCCGGGGAGCTGTTTTTT
cdr3_aa: CATGGRTGPSGELFF

j_call: TRBJ2-7
v_call: TRBV7-2
d_call: .
clone_size: many
cdr3_nt: TGTGCCAGCAGCTTGAATCGGGCGGGACATTCCTACGAGCAGTACTTC
cdr3_aa: CASSLNRAGHSYEQYF

j_call: TRBJ2-1
v_call: TRBV12-3/TRBV12-4
d_call: TRBD1
clone_size: many
cdr3_nt: TGTGCCAGCAGTTCCGGGACAGGGGGCCTCCTCTCCTACAATGAGCAGTTCTTC
cdr3_aa: CASSSGTGGLLSYNEQFF

j_call: TRBJ2-3
v_call: TRBV7-8
d_call: TRBD2
clone_size: .
cdr3_nt: TGTGCCAGCAGGGGGGGACTAGCGGGGGTGGCAGATACGCAGTATTTT
cdr3_aa: CASRGGLAGVADTQYF

j_call: TRBJ2-5
v_call: TRBV5-1
d_call: .
clone_size: many
cdr3_nt: TGCGCCAGCAGCTTGGCCGGGCAGGGTGAGACCCAGTACTTC
cdr3_aa: CASSLAGQGETQYF

j_call: TRBJ2-1
v_call: TRBV28
d_call: TRBD2
clone_size: few
cdr3_nt: TGTGCCAGCAGTTCCCTCCGACTAGCGGGAGGGCTATTGAATGAGCAGTTCTTC
cdr3_aa: CASSSLRLAGGLLNEQFF

j_call: TRBJ1-1
v_call: TRBV15
d_call: .
clone_size: .
cdr3_nt: TGTGCCACCAGCAGAGAACTCGGGACCGAAGCTTTCTTT
cdr3_aa: CATSRELGTEAFF

j_call: TRBJ2-3
v_call: TRBV6-1
d_call: TRBD2
clone_size: .
cdr3_nt: TGTGCCAGCACTCGCCCCGGGGGGGCGGCAGATACGCAGTATTTT
cdr3_aa: CASTRPGGAADTQYF

j_call: TRBJ1-3
v_call: TRBV11-2
d_call: TRBD1
clone_size: many
cdr3_nt: TGTGCCAGCAGCCTGCTACAGGGGCGAGCCCCTGTGGGAAACACCATATATTTT
cdr3_aa: CASSLLQGRAPVGNTIYF

j_call: TRBJ1-2
v_call: TRBV20-1
d_call: .
clone_size: few
cdr3_nt: TGCAGTGCTAGAGACTGGGGCGACTATGGCTACACCTTC
cdr3_aa: CSARDWGDYGYTF

j_call: TRBJ2-2
v_call: TRBV4-3
d_call: .
clone_size: many
cdr3_nt: TGCGCCAGCAGCCAAGAACTAGGTTCGAGCGGGGAGCTGTTTTTT
cdr3_aa: CASSQELGSSGELFF

j_call: TRBJ2-4
v_call: TRBV7-8
d_call: .
clone_size: many
cdr3_nt: TGTGCCAGCAGCCAGCTGTCTCGGGGTAGCGCCAAAAACATTCAGTACTTC
cdr3_aa: CASSQLSRGSAKNIQYF

j_call: TRBJ2-1
v_call: TRBV12-3/TRBV12-4
d_call: TRBD2
clone_size: many
cdr3_nt: TGTGCCAGCAGTTTAGGCGGGGGGCTCTCCTACAATGAGCAGTTCTTC
cdr3_aa: CASSLGGGLSYNEQFF

j_call: TRBJ2-1
v_call: TRBV11-1
d_call: TRBD2
clone_size: many
cdr3_nt: TGTGCCAGCAGCTTGCTTAGCGGGGGGCTTGGAGCCTACAATGAGCAGTTCTTC
cdr3_aa: CASSLLSGGLGAYNEQFF

j_call: TRBJ2-7
v_call: TRBV3-1
d_call: .
clone_size: .
cdr3_nt: TGTGCCAGCAGCCAAGAGGCCGCCGGAGCGGTTTTC
cdr3_aa: CASSQEAAGAVF

j_call: TRBJ2-5
v_call: TRBV20-1
d_call: TRBD2
clone_size: many
cdr3_nt: TGCAGTGCTACGACTAGCGGACGGCAAGAGACCCAGTACTTC
cdr3_aa: CSATTSGRQETQYF

j_call: TRBJ2-3
v_call: TRBV5-1
d_call: .
clone_size: few
cdr3_nt: TGCGCCAGCAGCTTGGGTGGGGTTGAGACAGATACGCAGTATTTT
cdr3_aa: CASSLGGVETDTQYF

j_call: TRBJ2-5
v_call: TRBV5-1
d_call: .
clone_size: many
cdr3_nt: TGCGCCAGCAGCGCCGACCCGGGGCGCGAAGAGACCCAGTACTTC
cdr3_aa: CASSADPGREETQYF

j_call: TRBJ2-5
v_call: TRBV6-1
d_call: TRBD2
clone_size: many
cdr3_nt: TGTGCCAGCAAAGGGCGACTAGCGGGAAAACAAGAGACCCAGTACTTC
cdr3_aa: CASKGRLAGKQETQYF

j_call: TRBJ2-7
v_call: TRBV20-1
d_call: .
clone_size: few
cdr3_nt: TGCAGTGCTAGGTCCGACTTCTACGAGCAGTACTTC
cdr3_aa: CSARSDFYEQYF

j_call: TRBJ2-2
v_call: TRBV6-2/TRBV6-3
d_call: TRBD1
clone_size: once
cdr3_nt: TGTGCCAGCAGGGCACTTGACAGGGACACCGGGGAGCTGTTTTTT
cdr3_aa: CASRALDRDTGELFF

j_call: TRBJ1-6
v_call: TRBV5-1
d_call: TRBD1
clone_size: many
cdr3_nt: TGCGCCAGCAGCTTGACAGGGGAAAATTCACCCCTCCACTTT
cdr3_aa: CASSLTGENSPLHF

j_call: TRBJ2-2
v_call: TRBV7-9
d_call: .
clone_size: few
cdr3_nt: TGTGCCAGCAGCTTAGCGGCTCACACCGGGGAGCTGTTTTTT
cdr3_aa: CASSLAAHTGELFF

j_call: TRBJ1-1
v_call: TRBV11-2
d_call: .
clone_size: .
cdr3_nt: TGTGCCAGCAGCTTACCCTTTGGGAACACTGAAGCTTTCTTT
cdr3_aa: CASSLPFGNTEAFF

j_call: TRBJ2-7
v_call: TRBV20-1
d_call: TRBD2
clone_size: many
cdr3_nt: TGCAGTGCTATCCCGGGACTAGCGGGAGAAGAGCAGTACTTC
cdr3_aa: CSAIPGLAGEEQYF

j_call: TRBJ1-4
v_call: TRBV30
d_call: TRBD1
clone_size: .
cdr3_nt: TGTGCCTGGGGTCGGGGACAGGCAAAACTGTTTTTT
cdr3_aa: CAWGRGQAKLFF

j_call: TRBJ2-7
v_call: TRBV20-1
d_call: .
clone_size: few
cdr3_nt: TGCAGTGCTAGAGGCCCCACCTACGAGCAGTACTTC
cdr3_aa: CSARGPTYEQYF

j_call: TRBJ2-7
v_call: TRBV5-1
d_call: TRBD1
clone_size: many
cdr3_nt: TGCGCCAGCAGCCGGGACAGGGGGCCTGAGCAGTACTTC
cdr3_aa: CASSRDRGPEQYF

j_call: TRBJ2-2
v_call: TRBV6-1
d_call: .
clone_size: many
cdr3_nt: TGTGCCAGCAGTGAAGCAGCTCTGGGGGCCGGGGAGCTGTTTTTT
cdr3_aa: CASSEAALGAGELFF

j_call: TRBJ2-7
v_call: TRBV4-1
d_call: .
clone_size: many
cdr3_nt: TGCGCCAGCAGCCAAGGGTCAGCCTACGAGCAGTACTTC
cdr3_aa: CASSQGSAYEQYF

j_call: TRBJ1-4
v_call: TRBV5-1
d_call: .
clone_size: many
cdr3_nt: TGCGCCAGCAAGCAGACCCAAACTAATGAAAAACTGTTTTTT
cdr3_aa: CASKQTQTNEKLFF

j_call: TRBJ2-1
v_call: TRBV20-1
d_call: .
clone_size: few
cdr3_nt: TGCAGTGCTAGGATGATCAGTGAGCAGTTCTTC
cdr3_aa: CSARMISEQFF

j_call: TRBJ2-1
v_call: TRBV7-2
d_call: .
clone_size: many
cdr3_nt: TGTGCCAGCAGCTTAGCGAGGCAGGGGGGCTACAATGAGCAGTTCTTC
cdr3_aa: CASSLARQGGYNEQFF